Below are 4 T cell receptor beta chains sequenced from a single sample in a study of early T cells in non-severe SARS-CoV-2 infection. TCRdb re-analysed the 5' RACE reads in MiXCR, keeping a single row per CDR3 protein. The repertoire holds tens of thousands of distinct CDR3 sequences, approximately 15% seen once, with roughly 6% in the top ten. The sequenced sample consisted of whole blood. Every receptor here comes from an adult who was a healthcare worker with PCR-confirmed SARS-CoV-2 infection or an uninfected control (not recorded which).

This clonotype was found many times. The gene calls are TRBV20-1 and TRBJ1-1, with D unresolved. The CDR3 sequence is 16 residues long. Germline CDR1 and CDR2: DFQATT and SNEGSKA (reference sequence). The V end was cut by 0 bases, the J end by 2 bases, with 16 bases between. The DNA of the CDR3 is TGCAGTGCTAGAGAGGCACGCGTGTCGGGAAACACTGAAGCTTTCTTT. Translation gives CSAREARVSGNTEAFF.

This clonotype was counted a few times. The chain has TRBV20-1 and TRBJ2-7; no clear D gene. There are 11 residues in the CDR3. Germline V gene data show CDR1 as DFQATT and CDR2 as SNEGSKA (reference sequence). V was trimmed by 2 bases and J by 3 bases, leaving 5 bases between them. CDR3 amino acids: CSARTHYEQYF. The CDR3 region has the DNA TGCAGTGCTAGAACACACTACGAGCAGTACTTC.

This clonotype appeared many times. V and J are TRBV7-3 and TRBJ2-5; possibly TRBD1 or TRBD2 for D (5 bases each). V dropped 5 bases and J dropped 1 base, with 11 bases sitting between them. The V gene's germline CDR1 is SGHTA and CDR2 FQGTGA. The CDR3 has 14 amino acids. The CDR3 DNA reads TGTGCCAGCAGCCTGGGACCCCCCCAAGAGACCCAGTACTTC. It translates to CASSLGPPQETQYF.

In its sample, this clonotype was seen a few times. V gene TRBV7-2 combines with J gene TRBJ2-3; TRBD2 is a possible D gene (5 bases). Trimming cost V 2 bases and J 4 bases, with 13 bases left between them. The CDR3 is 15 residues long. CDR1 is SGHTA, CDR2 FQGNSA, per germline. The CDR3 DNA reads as TGTGCCAGCAGCTTAACTAGGGTAGACCCAGATACGCAGTATTTT. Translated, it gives CASSLTRVDPDTQYF.